Listed here are 3 T cell receptor beta chains from one sample, sequenced in a study of blood T cell repertoires in COVID-19. The protocol was immunoSEQ multiplex PCR, while the TCRdb copy is restricted to in-frame clones and leaves out a portion. The sample lists 250,000 to 350,000 clones; about 86% were seen once. Sequencing was done on a sample of peripheral blood. These receptors were taken from a woman in her 50s with acute or convalescent COVID-19.

The rearrangement uses TRBV7-8 and TRBJ1-5, with D uncertain. Trimming stripped 1 base from V and 10 bases from J, with 14 bases between. CDR1 is SGHVS and CDR2 is FQNEAQ in the germline V gene. The CDR3 spans 14 residues. For the CDR3, the DNA is TGTGCCAGCAGCTTAGGGAGTACATCACAACCCCAGCATTTT. This codes for CASSLGSTSQPQHF. The full variable domain, rest sourced from reference TRBV7-8 and TRBJ1-5, is GAGVSQSPRYKVAKRGQDVALRCDPISGHVSLFWYQQALGQGPEFLTYFQNEAQLDKSGLPSDRFFAERPEGSVSTLKIQRTQQEDSAVYLCASSLGSTSQPQHFGDGTRLSIL.

The chain employs TRBV5-5 and TRBJ2-3, with a tentative D call TRBD2 (6 bases). The V gene's germline CDR1 is SGHKS and CDR2 YYEKEE (reference sequence). Deletions cut 4 bases from V and 4 bases from J, with 13 bases between. CDR3 size: 14 residues. The CDR3 region is CASSLLAGADTQYF. As DNA, the CDR3 is TGTGCCAGCAGCCTACTAGCCGGGGCAGATACGCAGTATTTT. Complete variable domain (other parts from reference TRBV5-5 and TRBJ2-3): DAGVTQSPTHLIKTRGQQVTLRCSPISGHKSVSWYQQVLGQGPQFIFQYYEKEERGRGNFPDRFSARQFPNYSSELNVNALLLGDSALYLCASSLLAGADTQYFGPGTRLTVL.

The genes are TRBV19 and TRBJ1-2, with 7 bases identical to TRBD1. The germline gives CDR1 LNHDA, CDR2 SQIVND (reference sequence). The J segment lost 2 bases and the V segment lost 9 bases, leaving 6 bases of the junction unmatched. The CDR3 consists of 13 residues. CDR3 sequence: CASNDRVNYGYTF. In DNA form, the CDR3 reads TGTGCCAGCAACGACAGGGTAAACTATGGCTACACCTTC.